This record covers a single TCR beta chain. Antigen unknown. The record originates from a study of T cell responses to AZD1222 COVID-19 vaccine. Study-level results: Only a handful of AZD1222 recipients tested seropositive at baseline. Females made up more of the donors, who were largely white British, and clonal diversity may have come out too low.

Assay used: immunoSEQ multiplex PCR; TCRdb lists only in-frame clones, some missing. This sample carries about 120,000 clones, 91% of them seen once, and the ten largest clones take almost 5.5%. Germline lookup yields CDR1 KGHDR and CDR2 SFDVKD. Trimming took 9 bases from V and 10 from J, leaving 15 bases between them. This CDR3 is 12 amino acids long. This sequence originates from an adult in good health. The sequenced sample was peripheral blood, obtained on day 0 of AZD1222 vaccination. The chain uses TRBV24-1 and TRBJ2-1; no firm D call. The CDR3 bases are TGTGCCACCTCGGATGTGATCGGCGAGCAGTTCTTC. Its translation: CATSDVIGEQFF.